What follows are 19 T cell receptor beta chains derived from one specimen sequenced in a study of blood T cell repertoires in COVID-19. Clones were sequenced by immunoSEQ multiplex PCR, and TCRdb holds only the in-frame ones, with some missing. The sample includes 150,000 or so clones, roughly nine tenths of them seen just once. Sequenced: peripheral blood. The receptors were sampled from a woman in her 40s with acute or convalescent COVID-19.

V gene TRBV5-1 combines with J gene TRBJ1-2; 8 bases align to TRBD1. This CDR3 has 13 residues. Germline CDR1 is SGHRS and CDR2 is YFSETQ. Losses at the gene ends were 5 bases for V and 3 bases for J; bases not matched to a gene: 3. CDR3 sequence (DNA): TGCGCCAGCAGTTCGGACAGGGACTATGGCTACACCTTC. Its protein product is CASSSDRDYGYTF.

This chain connects TRBV7-3 to TRBJ2-3, with 8 bases that match TRBD1. V shed 5 bases, J shed 6 bases, and the junction held 13 bases outside the gene matches. The CDR3 consists of 16 residues. The germline CDR1 and CDR2 sequences are SGHTA and FQGTGA. CDR3 coding DNA: TGTGCCAGCAGCCTAGCTCCGGGACAGGCGATTGATACGCAGTATTTT. As protein: CASSLAPGQAIDTQYF.

The chain joins TRBV4-2 to TRBJ2-1; tentatively, D is TRBD2 (5 bases). The CDR3 is made up of 12 amino acids. The germline gives CDR1 LGHNA, CDR2 YNFKEQ. Trimming stripped 3 bases from V and 11 bases from J, with 11 bases between. The CDR3 DNA sequence: TGTGCCAGCAGCCAGAGCGGCGGTCAGCAGTTCTTC. Residues: CASSQSGGQQFF.

The CDR3 sequence is CASCQQGGYNEQFF. DNA of the CDR3: TGTGCCAGCTGCCAACAGGGGGGGTACAATGAGCAGTTCTTC. V and J are TRBV5-6 and TRBJ2-1; D is perhaps TRBD1 (8 bases). This CDR3 has 14 residues. Germline V CDR1 and CDR2: SGHDT, YYEEEE. Trimming took off 7 bases at V and 4 bases at J, with 15 bases between the two ends.

The CDR3 loop reads CASSPSSSGKTKETQYF. DNA of the CDR3: TGTGCCAGCAGCCCCTCCTCTAGCGGGAAAACTAAAGAGACCCAGTACTTC. The chain joins TRBV28 to TRBJ2-5, with 9 bases that match TRBD2. Germline V gene lookup returns CDR1 MDHEN and CDR2 SYDVKM. J lost 3 bases, V lost 6 bases, and 14 bases had no gene match. The CDR3 contains 17 residues.

The rearrangement uses TRBV19 and TRBJ2-2; TRBD1 agrees at 10 bases. The CDR3 runs to 14 residues. Germline V gene lookup returns CDR1 LNHDA and CDR2 SQIVND (reference sequence). J lost 6 bases, V lost 10 bases, and 8 bases had no gene match. For the CDR3, the DNA is TGTGCCACACGGACAGGGGGTTTCTCCGGGGAGCTGTTTTTT. Amino acids: CATRTGGFSGELFF.

The chain has TRBV10-3 and TRBJ1-5, with TRBD1 matching over 7 bases. Germline CDR1 ENHRY, CDR2 SYGVKD. With V trimmed by 6 bases and J by 2 bases, 13 bases remained unmatched. The CDR3 sequence is 17 residues long. CDR3 region: CAISATKGAGGNQPQHF. The CDR3 DNA follows: TGTGCCATCAGCGCTACAAAGGGGGCGGGTGGCAATCAGCCCCAGCATTTT.

The chain couples TRBV30 to TRBJ2-7; TRBD2 agrees at 8 bases. The length of the CDR3 is 15 residues. V shed 2 bases and J 5 bases; nucleotides not matched to a gene: 11. CDR1 GTSNPN and CDR2 SVGIG come from the germline V gene (reference sequence). This CDR3 reads CAWSRGGGDTNEQYF. The DNA for the CDR3 is TGTGCCTGGAGTCGGGGGGGAGGGGACACGAACGAGCAGTACTTC.

V usage is TRBV5-1 and J usage is TRBJ2-3; D is uncertain. Trimming took off 4 bases at V and 2 bases at J, with 11 bases between the two ends. Germline V gene lookup returns CDR1 SGHRS and CDR2 YFSETQ. This CDR3 spans 14 amino acids. In DNA form, the CDR3 reads TGCGCCAGCAGCCGCGATTCTAACACAGATACGCAGTATTTT. It yields the protein CASSRDSNTDTQYF.

This chain joins TRBV4-2 and TRBJ2-3; D not resolved. Between the trimmed V and J ends, which lost 10 bases and 2 bases, there was a span of 13 bases. Germline assignment: CDR1 LGHNA and CDR2 YNFKEQ. This CDR3 is built from 13 residues. In DNA form, the CDR3 reads TGTGCCATTTCCCGAGGCCACACAGATACGCAGTATTTT. Translation gives CAISRGHTDTQYF.

The chain employs TRBV6-5 and TRBJ1-1, with D possibly matching TRBD1 (5 bases). CDR3 length: 13 residues. Trimming removed 6 bases at V and 3 bases at J, with 11 bases between. Germline assignment: CDR1 MNHEY and CDR2 SVGAGI. CDR3 bases: TGTGCCAGCAGATCGACAGAACACACTGAAGCTTTCTTT. This gives the protein CASRSTEHTEAFF.

This clone was recorded a few times. This sequence joins TRBV19 and TRBJ2-1, with TRBD1 as a possible D gene (6 bases). The CDR3 consists of 13 residues. Germline values: CDR1 LNHDA, CDR2 SQIVND (reference sequence). Trimming stripped 4 bases from V and 8 bases from J, with 12 bases between. The CDR3 here is CASSTLRGYEQFF. DNA for the CDR3: TGTGCCAGTAGTACCCTCAGGGGCTATGAGCAGTTCTTC.

The V gene is TRBV30, the J gene TRBJ1-4; no definite D call. Germline loops: CDR1 GTSNPN, CDR2 SVGIG (reference sequence). The CDR3 extends over 14 amino acids. The V gene lost 4 bases and the J gene lost 4 bases, with 13 bases spanning the gap. The CDR3 region is CAWNGVVRNEKLFF. In nucleotides, the CDR3 is TGTGCCTGGAACGGGGTAGTCCGTAATGAAAAACTGTTTTTT.

The chain combines TRBV19 with TRBJ2-2, with 9 bases that match TRBD2. The CDR3 sequence is 16 residues long. The germline CDR1 and CDR2 sequences are LNHDA and SQIVND (reference sequence). The V gene end was trimmed by 8 bases and the J gene end by 2 bases; junction bases not matched to a gene: 9. CDR3 DNA: TGTGCCAGTGGCGGGGGGGAGACGGAAAACACCGGGGAGCTGTTTTTT. Amino acid sequence: CASGGGETENTGELFF.

The V call is TRBV27, the J call TRBJ1-1, with D uncertain. The germline CDR1 and CDR2 sequences are MNHEY and SMNVEV (reference sequence). There are 13 residues in the CDR3. Trimming removed 7 bases from V and 4 bases from J, with 13 bases in between. The CDR3: CASTFGLGTEAFF. The CDR3 nucleotides are TGTGCCAGCACCTTTGGGCTTGGCACTGAAGCTTTCTTT.

The rearrangement uses TRBV13 and TRBJ1-1; D is uncertain. Trimming shortened V by 4 bases and J by 3 bases, and 6 bases separated the two germline ends. The CDR3 runs to 12 residues. CDR1 and CDR2 from the germline V gene are PRHDT and FYEKMQ (reference sequence). The CDR3 region has the DNA TGTGCCAGCAGCTCTCGGTACACTGAAGCTTTCTTT. Its translation: CASSSRYTEAFF.

The rearrangement uses TRBV6-6 and TRBJ2-1; tentative D call: TRBD1 (5 bases). This CDR3 has 15 residues. Looked up from germline, CDR1 is MNHNY and CDR2 is SVGAGI (reference sequence). The V end lost 2 bases, the J end lost 1 base, and 9 bases lay between the germline ends. The CDR3 protein is CASSYLDSSYNEQFF. In DNA, the CDR3 is TGTGCCAGCAGTTACCTCGACAGTTCCTACAATGAGCAGTTCTTC.

The chain uses TRBV30 and TRBJ2-1; D remains ambiguous. Germline V gives CDR1 GTSNPN, CDR2 SVGIG (reference sequence). The V end lost 3 bases, the J end lost 14 bases, and 20 bases lay between the germline ends. The CDR3 consists of 13 residues. CDR3 sequence: CAWRQDASNQEFF. CDR3 coding DNA: TGTGCCTGGAGACAAGACGCCAGCAATCAGGAGTTCTTC.

This clone was recorded a few times. V and J are TRBV5-4 and TRBJ1-1, with unresolved D. There are 13 residues in the CDR3. The V gene's germline CDR1 is SGHNT and CDR2 YYREEE (reference sequence). The V gene lost 4 bases and the J gene lost 1 base, with 8 bases spanning the gap. DNA of the CDR3: TGTGCCAGCAGCATCGACTCGAACACTGAAGCTTTCTTT. It specifies CASSIDSNTEAFF.